The following is a T cell receptor beta chain sequence with its context. These data come from a study of cytomegalovirus exposure and HLA in healthy donors. Trimming cost V 4 bases and J 2 bases; bases outside gene matches: 11. The CDR3 covers 18 residues. Germline values: CDR1 SGHAT, CDR2 FQNNGV. 13 Jbeta primers and 60 Vbeta primers were used for the PCR. Assay used: immunoSEQ multiplex PCR; TCRdb lists only in-frame clones, some missing. In all, the sample yields about 200,000 clones. V and J are TRBV11-2 and TRBJ1-1; TRBD1 agrees at 12 bases. The specimen was PBMCs. The TCR was taken from a man aged 25 to 45 in good health and CMV-seronegative. CDR3 protein: CASSSIRDRGRGNTEAFF. CDR3 in DNA: TGTGCCAGCAGCTCAATCCGGGACAGGGGGCGCGGCAACACTGAAGCTTTCTTT.